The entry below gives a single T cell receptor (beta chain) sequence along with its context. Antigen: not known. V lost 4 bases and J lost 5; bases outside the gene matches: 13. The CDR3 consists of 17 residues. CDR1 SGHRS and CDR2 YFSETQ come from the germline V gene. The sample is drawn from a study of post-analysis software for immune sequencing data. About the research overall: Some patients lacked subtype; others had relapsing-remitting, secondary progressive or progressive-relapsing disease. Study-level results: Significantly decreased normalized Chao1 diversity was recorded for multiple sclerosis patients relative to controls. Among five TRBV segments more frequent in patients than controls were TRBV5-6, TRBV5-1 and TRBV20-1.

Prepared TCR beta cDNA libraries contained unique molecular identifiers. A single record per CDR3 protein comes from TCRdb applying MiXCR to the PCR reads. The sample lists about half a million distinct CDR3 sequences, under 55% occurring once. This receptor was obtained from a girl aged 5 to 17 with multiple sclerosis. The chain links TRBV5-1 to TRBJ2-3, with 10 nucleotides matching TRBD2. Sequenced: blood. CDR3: CASSPGVAGGVVDTQYF. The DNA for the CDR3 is TGCGCCAGCAGCCCGGGAGTAGCGGGAGGTGTTGTAGATACGCAGTATTTT.